One sample yielded the 32 T cell receptor beta chains listed below, sequenced in a study of control samples from healthy donors and cancer patients. Only in-frame clones appear in the TCRdb table, and some are missing; sequencing was by immunoSEQ multiplex PCR. Here the sample spans some 120,000 clones, 70% to 90% being singletons. The sequenced material came from blood. Receptor source: a man over 45 in good health.

CDR3 DNA: TGCGCCAGCAGCTCTTCCACCCTGAGCACAGATACGCAGTATTTT. Protein product: CASSSSTLSTDTQYF. The J gene is TRBJ2-3, the V gene TRBV5-1; D call uncertain. V gave up 3 bases and J gave up 0 bases, with 11 bases separating them. CDR3 size: 15 residues. CDR1 and CDR2 from the germline V gene are SGHRS and YFSETQ.

The chain is built from TRBV28 and TRBJ1-5; D might be TRBD1 (5 bases). Looked up from germline, CDR1 is MDHEN and CDR2 is SYDVKM. The CDR3 runs to 13 residues. V was pared by 7 bases and J by 5 bases, with 12 bases between. As DNA, the CDR3 is TGTGCCAGCACCCATCCGGGGGATCAGCCCCAGCATTTT. Protein product: CASTHPGDQPQHF. The full variable domain, its missing parts supplied by reference TRBV28 and TRBJ1-5, is DVKVTQSSRYLVKRTGEKVFLECVQDMDHENMFWYRQDPGLGLRLIYFSYDVKMKEKGDIPEGYSVSREKKERFSLILESASTNQTSMYLCASTHPGDQPQHFGDGTRLSIL.

The chain uses TRBV7-3 and TRBJ1-5; TRBD1 aligns across 7 bases. The CDR3 covers 15 residues. Germline-derived CDR1 and CDR2 are SGHTA and FQGTGA. The V and J ends lost 5 bases and 2 bases, in that order; junction bases with no gene match: 6. The CDR3 reads CASSETGQGNQPQHF. CDR3 DNA sequence: TGTGCCAGCAGCGAGACAGGGCAGGGCAATCAGCCCCAGCATTTT.

J is TRBJ1-2 and V is TRBV19, with 9 bases lining up with TRBD1. The CDR3 spans 15 residues. With 4 bases clipped from V and 4 bases from J, the junction kept 7 bases outside the gene matches. Germline CDR1 and CDR2: LNHDA and SQIVND (reference sequence). The CDR3 DNA sequence: TGTGCCAGTAGTAATGTGACAGGGGGTAGCTATGGCTACACCTTC. It specifies CASSNVTGGSYGYTF.

This clone was counted a few times. This chain uses TRBV4-1 with TRBJ2-7, with D perhaps TRBD2 (6 bases). V was pared by 1 base and J by 2 bases, with 15 bases between. CDR3 length: 16 residues. Germline CDR1 is MGHRA and CDR2 is YSYEKL. CDR3 loop: CASSQVWGSGAYEQYF. The DNA for the CDR3 is TGCGCCAGCAGCCAAGTATGGGGTTCGGGGGCCTACGAGCAGTACTTC.

The J gene is TRBJ2-3, the V gene TRBV19; 7 positions match TRBD1. Losses at the gene ends were 7 bases for V and 1 base for J; bases not matched to a gene: 5. Germline V lookup: CDR1 LNHDA, CDR2 SQIVND (reference sequence). This CDR3 region has 14 residues. The CDR3 protein is CASNSGQGTDTQYF. Here the CDR3 DNA reads TGTGCCAGTAATTCTGGACAGGGCACAGATACGCAGTATTTT. Full variable domain (rest looked up from reference TRBV19 and TRBJ2-3): DGGITQSPKYLFRKEGQNVTLSCEQNLNHDAMYWYRQDPGQGLRLIYYSQIVNDFQKGDIAEGYSVSREKKESFPLTVTSAQKNPTAFYLCASNSGQGTDTQYFGPGTRLTVL.

V and J are TRBV25-1 and TRBJ2-5; D is possibly TRBD2 (7 bases). Between the trimmed V and J ends, which lost 0 bases and 5 bases, there was a span of 19 bases. Looked up from germline, CDR1 is MGHDK and CDR2 is SYGVNS. The CDR3 has 17 amino acids. The CDR3 nucleotides read TGTGCCAGCAGTGAATATAGTGGGGGGGCCTTTCGGGAGACCCAGTACTTC. It codes for CASSEYSGGAFRETQYF.

The chain combines TRBV7-9 with TRBJ2-3; D might be TRBD1 or TRBD2, each matching 5 bases. Germline V gives CDR1 SEHNR, CDR2 FQNEAQ (reference sequence). V gave up 4 bases and J gave up 4 bases, with 18 bases separating them. This CDR3 comprises 16 residues. The CDR3 DNA is TGTGCCAGCAGCTCGTCCCGGGACCTCGGCGCAGATACGCAGTATTTT. This codes for CASSSSRDLGADTQYF.

V and J are TRBV5-6 and TRBJ1-1; D is unclear. V gave up 0 bases and J gave up 0 bases, with 9 bases separating them. The CDR3 has 15 amino acids. Germline V gene sequence: CDR1 SGHDT, CDR2 YYEEEE. The chain's CDR3 is CASSLGGRVNTEAFF. As DNA, the CDR3 is TGTGCCAGCAGCTTGGGAGGGCGGGTGAACACTGAAGCTTTCTTT.

The chain employs TRBV5-5 and TRBJ1-4; D unclear. This CDR3 comprises 17 residues. In germline, CDR1 is SGHKS, CDR2 YYEKEE (reference sequence). V lost 0 bases and J 0 bases, leaving 12 bases between the germline ends. CDR3 DNA: TGTGCCAGCAGCTTGGTTGGCGGACTTGCAACTAATGAAAAACTGTTTTTT. Protein sequence: CASSLVGGLATNEKLFF.

The sample holds one count of this clone. V and J are TRBV7-2 and TRBJ2-1; 9 bases line up with TRBD2. The germline V gene has CDR1 SGHTA and CDR2 FQGNSA. CDR3 size: 17 residues. The V segment lost 3 bases and the J segment 1 base; nucleotides outside the gene matches: 7. CDR3 bases: TGTGCCAGCAGCTTTCCGCGGGGGGGACCTTCCTACAATGAGCAGTTCTTC. Residues: CASSFPRGGPSYNEQFF.

V gene TRBV21-1 combines with J gene TRBJ2-1; TRBD2 was called by the table and not checked on the DNA. TRBV21-1 is marked as a pseudogene. The CDR3 runs to 14 residues. CDR3 nucleotides: TGTGCCAGCGCCGCGGGGAAGGTGCTAAATGAGCAGTTCTTC. This translates into CASAAGKVLNEQFF.

V gene TRBV18 combines with J gene TRBJ2-2; D not certain. Germline CDR1 and CDR2: KGHSH and LQKENI. V was cut by 3 bases and J by 6 bases, with 5 bases left in between. The CDR3 has 12 amino acids. In nucleotides, the CDR3 is TGTGCCAGCTCACCCTCATCCGGGGAGCTGTTTTTT. Its translation is CASSPSSGELFF.

The gene calls are TRBV10-3 and TRBJ1-1, with a possible D match to TRBD1 (6 bases). The CDR3 covers 15 residues. Germline assignment: CDR1 ENHRY and CDR2 SYGVKD. Deletions cut 1 base from V and 2 bases from J, with 11 bases between. In DNA form, the CDR3 reads TGTGCCATCAGTGAGTTTGAGGGGGTAAACACTGAAGCTTTCTTT. This gives the protein CAISEFEGVNTEAFF.

The chain employs TRBV11-3 and TRBJ2-1; possibly TRBD2 for D (5 bases). CDR3 length equals 13 residues. CDR1 and CDR2 from the germline V gene are SGHNT and YENEEA. V lost 6 bases and J lost 7, with 13 bases in between. CDR3 bases: TGTGCCAGCAGTAACTTCGGCGGGAATGAGCAGTTCTTC. It is translated as CASSNFGGNEQFF.

In its sample, this clone was seen once. The genes are TRBV10-3 and TRBJ2-7; either TRBD1 or TRBD2 may fit D (5 bases each). Germline V gene lookup returns CDR1 ENHRY and CDR2 SYGVKD. CDR3 length: 15 amino acids. V lost 6 bases, J lost 4 bases, and 19 bases lay in between. The CDR3 DNA sequence: TGTGCCATCAGCGAGGGGCAGGGTAGTGGTTACGAGCAGTACTTC. Amino acids: CAISEGQGSGYEQYF.

The chain carries TRBV6-1 and TRBJ1-2; D is perhaps TRBD1 (6 bases). The germline V gene has CDR1 MNHNS and CDR2 SASEGT. The V end lost 1 base, the J end lost 7 bases, and 13 bases lay between the germline ends. The CDR3 totals 14 residues. CDR3 coding DNA: TGTGCCAGCAGTGAAGGGGTAGGGGGATTTGGCTACACCTTC. As protein: CASSEGVGGFGYTF.

This clone was counted a single time. This chain joins TRBV3-1 (or the pseudogene TRBV3-2) and TRBJ2-5; 9 nucleotides match TRBD2. The V segment lost 2 bases and the J segment 5 bases; nucleotides outside the gene matches: 6. The CDR3 has 15 residues. Germline CDR1 reads LGHDT; CDR2 reads YNNKEL (reference sequence). The CDR3 spells CASSQSAGGFETQYF. CDR3 DNA sequence: TGTGCCAGCAGCCAATCAGCGGGGGGATTTGAGACCCAGTACTTC.

The gene calls are TRBV10-1 and TRBJ1-1; 8 bases fit TRBD1. The ends lost 5 bases at V and 8 bases at J; junction bases unmatched: 7. From germline, CDR1 is WNHNN and CDR2 SYGVQD (reference sequence). CDR3 length: 13 amino acids. CDR3 protein: CASSKGQEYEAFF. CDR3 DNA sequence: TGCGCCAGCAGTAAGGGACAGGAGTACGAAGCTTTCTTT.

This clone has a handful of counts. This chain links TRBV2 with TRBJ1-5; D unresolved. Germline V gene sequence: CDR1 SNHLY, CDR2 FYNNEI. The CDR3 sequence is 15 residues long. Trimming shortened V by 0 bases and J by 1 base, and 7 bases separated the two germline ends. Here the CDR3 reads CASSEAGWSNQPQHF. CDR3 DNA sequence: TGTGCCAGCAGTGAAGCTGGCTGGAGCAATCAGCCCCAGCATTTT.

The gene calls are TRBV7-9 and TRBJ1-2; TRBD1 matches 7 bases. Losses at the gene ends were 4 bases for V and 8 bases for J; bases not matched to a gene: 4. Per germline, CDR1 SEHNR and CDR2 FQNEAQ (reference sequence). The CDR3 runs to 12 residues. CDR3 in amino acids: CASSSTGYGYTF. In nucleotides, the CDR3 is TGTGCCAGCAGCTCGACAGGGTACGGCTACACCTTC. Full variable domain (rest looked up from reference TRBV7-9 and TRBJ1-2): DTGVSQNPRHKITKRGQNVTFRCDPISEHNRLYWYRQTLGQGPEFLTYFQNEAQLEKSRLLSDRFSAERPKGSFSTLEIQRTEQGDSAMYLCASSSTGYGYTFGSGTRLTVV.

The chain employs TRBV2 and TRBJ2-2, with D unresolved. This CDR3 is built from 12 residues. Per germline, CDR1 SNHLY and CDR2 FYNNEI. Deletions cut 8 bases from V and 1 base from J, with 5 bases between. Written as DNA, the CDR3 is TGTGCCAGCGGAAGGAACACCGGGGAGCTGTTTTTT. It specifies CASGRNTGELFF. The full variable domain, completed using reference TRBV2 and TRBJ2-2, is EPEVTQTPSHQVTQMGQEVILRCVPISNHLYFYWYRQILGQKVEFLVSFYNNEISEKSEIFDDQFSVERPDGSNFTLKIRSTKLEDSAMYFCASGRNTGELFFGEGSRLTVL.

The CDR3 DNA is TGTGCCGGGTCACTAGGTCGGGAGACCCAGTACTTC. It yields the protein CAGSLGRETQYF. V and J are TRBV2 and TRBJ2-5, with TRBD2 as a possible D gene (5 bases). There are 12 residues in the CDR3. CDR1 is SNHLY, CDR2 FYNNEI, per germline. Trimming cost V 11 bases and J 5 bases, with 15 bases left between them.

The J gene is TRBJ2-1, the V gene TRBV14; the match to TRBD2 covers 8 bases. The length of the CDR3 is 19 residues. Trimming took 0 bases from V and 5 from J; bases not matched to a gene: 15. The germline V gene has CDR1 SGHDN and CDR2 FVKESK. CDR3 residues: CASSQDRGRGGVKNNEQFF. DNA of the CDR3: TGTGCCAGCAGCCAAGATAGGGGACGGGGGGGCGTGAAGAACAATGAGCAGTTCTTC.

The chain uses TRBV7-9 and TRBJ1-1; the D gene is possibly TRBD1 (6 bases). Germline V gene lookup returns CDR1 SEHNR and CDR2 FQNEAQ (reference sequence). Trimming took off 1 base at V and 7 bases at J, with 10 bases between the two ends. This CDR3 is built from 13 residues. This CDR3 is CASSLGTVNEAFF. The CDR3 DNA reads TGTGCCAGCAGCTTAGGGACAGTAAATGAAGCTTTCTTT.

The sample holds a few counts of this clone. The chain employs TRBV7-6 and TRBJ2-3, with 14 nucleotides matching TRBD2. The CDR3 is 20 amino acids. The germline CDR1 and CDR2 sequences are SGHVS and FNYEAQ. Trimming took 6 bases from V and 2 from J; bases not matched to a gene: 16. CDR3 sequence reads: CASSIRGRGTSGRHTDTQYF. DNA for the CDR3: TGTGCCAGCAGTATAAGAGGGAGGGGGACTAGCGGGAGACACACAGATACGCAGTATTTT. Complete variable domain (other parts from reference TRBV7-6 and TRBJ2-3): GAGVSQSPRYKVTKRGQDVALRCDPISGHVSLYWYRQALGQGPEFLTYFNYEAQQDKSGLPNDRFSAERPEGSISTLTIQRTEQRDSAMYRCASSIRGRGTSGRHTDTQYFGPGTRLTVL.

The chain joins TRBV21-1 to TRBJ1-1. TRBV21-1 is tagged as a pseudogene. The CDR3 spans 18 residues. In nucleotides, the CDR3 is TGTGCCAGCAGCAAAACTAAGGTATGGCGGCACCTGAACACTGAAGCTTTCTTT. Protein: CASSKTKVWRHLNTEAFF.

J is TRBJ2-1 and V is TRBV10-2; 14 positions match TRBD2. The CDR3 extends over 19 amino acids. Germline CDR1 and CDR2: WSHSY and SAAADI. V shed 2 bases, J shed 4 bases, and the junction held 10 bases outside the gene matches. The CDR3 coding sequence is TGCGCCAGCAGTGAGGGACTAGCGGGGGGCGCTGGGGCTTACAATGAGCAGTTCTTC. This gives the protein CASSEGLAGGAGAYNEQFF.

The rearrangement links TRBV2 to TRBJ1-5; D perhaps matches TRBD1 (5 bases). The CDR3 consists of 16 residues. The germline gives CDR1 SNHLY, CDR2 FYNNEI. Trimming shortened V by 3 bases and J by 2 bases, and 14 bases separated the two germline ends. For the CDR3, the DNA is TGTGCCAGCAGTGAGTGGGGGTCAGAGGGCAATCAGCCCCAGCATTTT. Its protein product is CASSEWGSEGNQPQHF.

CDR3 loop: CASTRQGGHYEQYF. DNA of the CDR3: TGCGCCAGCACGAGACAGGGGGGCCACTACGAGCAGTACTTC. The chain uses TRBV5-1 and TRBJ2-7, with 9 positions matching TRBD1. Trimming removed 6 bases from V and 3 bases from J; junction bases left unmatched: 7. CDR3 length: 14 residues. Germline V lookup: CDR1 SGHRS, CDR2 YFSETQ.

The gene calls are TRBV11-3 and TRBJ1-2; D possibly corresponds to TRBD1 (5 bases). The germline V gene has CDR1 SGHNT and CDR2 YENEEA. The V end was cut by 4 bases, the J end by 1 base, with 10 bases between. This CDR3 is built from 14 residues. CDR3 sequence reads: CASSSDSLNYGYTF. In DNA form, the CDR3 reads TGTGCCAGCAGCTCTGACAGTCTTAACTATGGCTACACCTTC.

This clone was recorded only once. The V call is TRBV2, the J call TRBJ2-4; D may be TRBD1 (5 bases). Per germline, CDR1 SNHLY and CDR2 FYNNEI. Trimming pared 6 bases from V and 1 base from J, leaving 7 bases between. The CDR3 loop spans 13 amino acids. This CDR3 reads CASRKGAKNIQYF. DNA of the CDR3: TGTGCCAGCAGGAAGGGGGCCAAAAACATTCAGTACTTC. Full variable domain (outside the CDR3, taken from reference TRBV2 and TRBJ2-4): EPEVTQTPSHQVTQMGQEVILRCVPISNHLYFYWYRQILGQKVEFLVSFYNNEISEKSEIFDDQFSVERPDGSNFTLKIRSTKLEDSAMYFCASRKGAKNIQYFGAGTRLSVL.